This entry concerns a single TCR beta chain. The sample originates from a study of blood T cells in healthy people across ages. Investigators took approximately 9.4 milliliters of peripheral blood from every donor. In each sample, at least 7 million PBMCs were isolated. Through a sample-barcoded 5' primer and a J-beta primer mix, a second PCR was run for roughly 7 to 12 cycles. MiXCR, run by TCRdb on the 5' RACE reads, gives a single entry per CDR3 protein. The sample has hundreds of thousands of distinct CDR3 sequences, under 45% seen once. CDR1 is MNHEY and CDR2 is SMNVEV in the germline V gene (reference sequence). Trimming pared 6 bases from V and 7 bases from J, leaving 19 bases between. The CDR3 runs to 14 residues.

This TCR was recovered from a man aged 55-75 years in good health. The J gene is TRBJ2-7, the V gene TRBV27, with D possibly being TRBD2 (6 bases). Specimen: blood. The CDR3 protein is CASRLVGRGDEQYF. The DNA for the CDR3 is TGTGCCAGCAGGCTAGTTGGGCGGGGAGATGAGCAGTACTTC.